A selection of T cell receptor beta chains follows, all from one sample in a study of blood T cell repertoires in COVID-19. The data were produced by immunoSEQ multiplex PCR, yet TCRdb's version contains in-frame clones alone and is incomplete. The data contain about 400,000 clones, approximately 86% of them singletons. The sequenced sample was PBMCs or T cells enriched from blood (not recorded which). These receptor sequences come from a woman in her 40s with acute COVID-19. CDR3s include the opening cysteine and the closing phenylalanine or tryptophan. Fields, in order: D gene, V gene, clone size, J gene, CDR3 protein, CDR3 DNA. The D gene is left open where the match is weak. Clone size is stated in some rows and not others, as once, few, many or a class when expanded.

.	TRBV5-5	.	TRBJ2-3	CASSPGFSSTDTQYF	TGTGCCAGCAGCCCGGGGTTTTCTAGCACAGATACGCAGTATTTT
TRBD1	TRBV19	.	TRBJ1-2	CASIDRGEANYGYTF	TGTGCCAGTATTGACAGGGGTGAGGCTAACTATGGCTACACCTTC
TRBD1	TRBV18	.	TRBJ1-4	CASSPRTGPNEKLFF	TGTGCCAGCTCTCCACGGACAGGACCTAATGAAAAACTGTTTTTT
.	TRBV30	.	TRBJ2-7	CASTGSAYEQYF	TGTGCCTCCACAGGGTCTGCCTACGAGCAGTACTTC
.	TRBV6-5	once	TRBJ2-7	CASNLSGTGGEQYF	TGTGCCAGCAACCTTTCCGGCACCGGAGGCGAGCAGTACTTC
TRBD2	TRBV11-2	.	TRBJ2-3	CASSLLAGAGDTQYF	TGTGCCAGCAGCTTATTAGCGGGGGCGGGAGATACGCAGTATTTT
.	TRBV7-9	.	TRBJ1-4	CASSLWRGAGNEKLFF	TGTGCCAGCAGCTTGTGGCGGGGCGCGGGAAATGAAAAACTGTTTTTT
.	TRBV6-1	.	TRBJ2-2	CASSETGSTGELFF	TGTGCCAGCAGTGAAACAGGTTCCACCGGGGAGCTGTTTTTT
.	TRBV24-1	.	TRBJ2-1	CATTLGPYNEQFF	TGTGCCACCACCCTAGGCCCTTACAATGAGCAGTTCTTC
.	TRBV7-9	.	TRBJ2-3	CASSSGGGGGTQYF	TGTGCCAGCAGCTCCGGCGGAGGGGGCGGCACGCAGTATTTT
.	TRBV2	.	TRBJ1-5	CASSDGQGRNQPQHF	TGTGCCAGCAGTGACGGGCAGGGTCGAAATCAGCCCCAGCATTTT
.	TRBV15	.	TRBJ2-3	CATSFQQGGLADTQYF	TGTGCCACCAGCTTCCAACAGGGGGGGTTGGCAGATACGCAGTATTTT
TRBD1	TRBV5-1	.	TRBJ1-1	CASSLGRQGSGREAFF	TGCGCCAGCAGCTTGGGTAGACAGGGAAGTGGAAGGGAAGCTTTCTTT
.	TRBV11-2	few	TRBJ1-3	CASSLTARGNTIYF	TGTGCCAGCAGCTTAACTGCCAGGGGAAACACCATATATTTT
TRBD1	TRBV5-1	.	TRBJ2-3	CASSTRDRGTDTQYF	TGCGCCAGCAGCACCCGGGACAGGGGCACAGATACGCAGTATTTT
.	TRBV12-3/TRBV12-4	.	TRBJ1-1	CASSLQGNTEAFF	TGTGCCAGCAGTCTCCAGGGGAACACTGAAGCTTTCTTT
.	TRBV4-1	.	TRBJ1-5	CASSQGGRVGQPQHF	TGCGCCAGCAGCCAAGGGGGCAGGGTGGGACAGCCCCAGCATTTT
.	TRBV2	.	TRBJ2-3	CASSEARGRTDTQYF	TGTGCCAGCAGTGAAGCGCGGGGGCGCACAGATACGCAGTATTTT
.	TRBV5-1	once	TRBJ2-5	CASSFSGLAYF	TGCGCCAGCAGCTTTTCAGGACTCGCATACTTC
.	TRBV5-1	.	TRBJ1-2	CASAQTGPPNYGYTF	TGCGCCAGCGCCCAAACAGGCCCCCCTAACTATGGCTACACCTTC
.	TRBV18	.	TRBJ2-7	CASSLGRLYEQYF	TGTGCCAGCTCACTCGGTCGCCTCTACGAGCAGTACTTC
.	TRBV4-1	.	TRBJ2-3	CASSQDRLGSGDASTDTQYF	TGCGCCAGCAGCCAAGATAGATTGGGGAGTGGGGATGCTAGCACAGATACGCAGTATTTT
.	TRBV12-3/TRBV12-4	.	TRBJ1-1	CASSLTRTEAFF	TGTGCCAGCAGTTTAACGAGAACTGAAGCTTTCTTT
TRBD1	TRBV6-5	.	TRBJ2-4	CASSYRGTGGDIQYF	TGTGCCAGCAGTTACAGGGGGACAGGGGGCGACATTCAGTACTTC
TRBD1	TRBV18	.	TRBJ1-5	CASSPRGQDYSNQPQHF	TGTGCCAGCTCACCAAGGGGACAGGATTATAGCAATCAGCCCCAGCATTTT
TRBD1	TRBV5-4	.	TRBJ1-1	CASSPRQGASNTEAFF	TGTGCCAGCAGCCCGCGACAGGGGGCCTCGAACACTGAAGCTTTCTTT
TRBD2	TRBV2	.	TRBJ2-3	CASSDPSGGRTDTQYF	TGTGCCAGCAGTGACCCTAGCGGGGGGCGAACAGATACGCAGTATTTT
.	TRBV19	.	TRBJ1-1	CASKGHLNTEAFF	TGTGCCAGTAAGGGACACTTGAACACTGAAGCTTTCTTT
.	TRBV5-1	.	TRBJ2-7	CASSFALRTVDEQYF	TGCGCCAGCAGCTTCGCCCTCCGGACTGTGGACGAGCAGTACTTC
TRBD2	TRBV5-6	.	TRBJ2-2	CASSLAGGTGELFF	TGTGCCAGCAGCTTGGCCGGGGGGACCGGGGAGCTGTTTTTT
TRBD1	TRBV2	few	TRBJ2-7	CASRDNRGLSYEQYF	TGTGCCAGCAGAGACAACAGGGGGCTCTCCTACGAGCAGTACTTC
TRBD1	TRBV29-1	.	TRBJ1-1	CSVQRTGAGDTEAFF	TGCAGCGTTCAAAGGACAGGGGCCGGGGACACTGAAGCTTTCTTT
.	TRBV7-9	.	TRBJ1-4	CASSLDPRANEKLFF	TGTGCCAGCAGCTTAGATCCCCGGGCTAATGAAAAACTGTTTTTT
.	TRBV3-1/TRBV3-2	.	TRBJ1-2	CASSQGRDTAGYGYTF	TGTGCCAGCAGCCAAGGTCGGGACACAGCTGGCTATGGCTACACCTTC
.	TRBV6-5	.	TRBJ2-3	CASSYFQGDTQYF	TGTGCCAGCAGTTACTTTCAGGGGGATACGCAGTATTTT
TRBD2	TRBV15	.	TRBJ2-3	CATSSRLLAGAADTQYF	TGTGCCACCAGCTCGCGCCTACTAGCGGGGGCGGCAGATACGCAGTATTTT
.	TRBV5-4	.	TRBJ1-5	CASSLSPEDQPQHF	TGTGCCAGCAGCTTGAGTCCGGAGGATCAACCCCAGCATTTT
.	TRBV7-6	.	TRBJ2-3	CASSLSSTDTQYF	TGTGCCAGCAGCCTATCAAGCACAGATACGCAGTATTTT
TRBD1	TRBV19	.	TRBJ1-3	CASSTPGQQGGNTIYF	TGTGCCAGTAGTACGCCCGGCCAACAGGGGGGAAACACCATATATTTT
TRBD1	TRBV19	.	TRBJ1-1	CASSKGQWGNTEAFF	TGTGCCAGTAGTAAGGGACAGTGGGGGAACACTGAAGCTTTCTTT
.	TRBV18	once	TRBJ1-1	CASSPQGAGTEAFF	TGTGCCAGCTCACCACAGGGTGCGGGCACTGAAGCTTTCTTT
.	TRBV29-1	once	TRBJ1-4	CSVDSDGATNEKLFF	TGCAGCGTTGATAGTGACGGAGCAACTAATGAAAAACTGTTTTTT
.	TRBV6-5	few	TRBJ1-1	CASSDGELEAFF	TGTGCCAGCAGCGACGGGGAGTTGGAAGCTTTCTTT
.	TRBV5-1	once	TRBJ2-3	CASSLDSGGGADTQYF	TGCGCCAGCAGCTTGGATTCAGGCGGGGGCGCAGATACGCAGTATTTT